The entry below describes one T cell receptor beta chain. Gene names denote mouse genes. The read ends 1 residue shy of where the CDR3 ends; the end is completed using the germline J gene. Sequenced by immunoSEQ multiplex PCR; TCRdb stores in-frame clones only, minus some. The top ten clones hold roughly 5% of a sample with fewer than 7,500 clones, 50% to 55% of them seen once. Indicated time point: mouse harvest day 7 after allogeneic transplant. Mouse grafts combined 10^7 T-cell-depleted bone marrow cells with 10^6 splenic CD5+ T cells. The sample comes from a study of tissue T cells after allogeneic stem cell transplantation. The germline V gene has CDR1 GFQATS and CDR2 STVNSAI. The CDR3 is 14 residues long. Deletions cut 1 base from V and 0 bases from J, with 8 bases between.

The sample comprised gut tissue. This clonotype was obtained from a female BALB/c mouse given C57BL/6 T cells with graft-versus-host disease after an allogeneic hematopoietic cell transplant. The J gene is TRBJ2-3, the V gene TRBV20; D call uncertain. CDR3 bases read: TGTGGTGCTAGGGTGCAGTATAGTGCAGAAACGCTGTAT. Its translation is CGARVQYSAETLY. The CDR3 reads in full as CGARVQYSAETLYF.